The 6 T cell receptor beta chains given below trace back to one sample, sequenced in a study of cytomegalovirus exposure and HLA in healthy donors. 60 Vbeta and 13 Jbeta primers were used in PCR. Clones were sequenced by immunoSEQ multiplex PCR, and TCRdb holds only the in-frame ones, with some missing. This table has fewer than 150,000 clones, around 77% appearing once. The material sequenced was PBMCs. These receptors all stem from a man under 40 in good health and CMV-seronegative.

The J gene is TRBJ1-1, the V gene TRBV5-1; TRBD1 matches at 8 bases. This CDR3 region has 12 residues. V shed 3 bases, J shed 8 bases, and the junction held 3 bases outside the gene matches. Looked up from germline, CDR1 is SGHRS and CDR2 is YFSETQ. CDR3 region: CASSSRDREAFF. CDR3 bases: TGCGCCAGCAGCTCCCGGGACAGGGAAGCTTTCTTT.

V and J are TRBV28 and TRBJ2-7, with D perhaps matching TRBD2 (6 bases). CDR3 length: 14 residues. V lost 4 bases to trimming and J lost 5 bases, with 15 bases between them. Germline-derived CDR1 and CDR2 are MDHEN and SYDVKM. CDR3 nucleotide sequence: TGTGCCAGCAGTTCCGGGACTCCCCAGGACGAGCAGTACTTC. Translated, it gives CASSSGTPQDEQYF.

The rearrangement uses TRBV5-1 and TRBJ2-7; 9 bases agree with TRBD2. With 7 bases clipped from V and 4 bases from J, the junction kept 9 bases outside the gene matches. The CDR3 extends over 14 amino acids. CDR1 and CDR2 from the germline V gene are SGHRS and YFSETQ. The CDR3 region is CASGLLAGEYEQYF. CDR3 nucleotides: TGCGCCAGCGGACTATTAGCGGGAGAGTACGAGCAGTACTTC.

The chain joins TRBV5-1 to TRBJ2-1, with TRBD1 as a possible D gene (6 bases). CDR1 is SGHRS and CDR2 is YFSETQ in the germline V gene. The length of the CDR3 is 15 residues. V was cut by 7 bases and J by 0 bases, with 14 bases left in between. The CDR3 region has the DNA TGCGCCAGCTGCGCCGCGGACAGCTCCTACAATGAGCAGTTCTTC. It specifies CASCAADSSYNEQFF. Combining the CDR3 with reference TRBV5-1 and TRBJ2-1 gives the whole variable domain KAGVTQTPRYLIKTRGQQVTLSCSPISGHRSVSWYQQTPGQGLQFLFEYFSETQRNKGNFPGRFSGRQFSNSRSEMNVSTLELGDSALYLCASCAADSSYNEQFFGPGTRLTVL.

The chain is built from TRBV9 and TRBJ1-1, with 8 bases lining up with TRBD1. Germline V gene sequence: CDR1 SGDLS, CDR2 YYNGEE. This CDR3 comprises 15 residues. J was trimmed by 2 bases and V by 3 bases; bases with no gene match: 6. The CDR3 sequence: CASSDSDRANTEAFF. The DNA for the CDR3 is TGTGCCAGCAGCGACTCGGACAGGGCCAACACTGAAGCTTTCTTT.

The chain is built from TRBV5-4 and TRBJ2-3, with D maybe TRBD1 (5 bases). Germline values: CDR1 SGHNT, CDR2 YYREEE (reference sequence). This CDR3 comprises 14 residues. V was shortened by 5 bases and J by 4 bases, with 14 bases between the two germline ends. The CDR3 sequence is CASSVRGLPDTQYF. Written as DNA, the CDR3 is TGTGCCAGCAGTGTTAGGGGTTTACCAGATACGCAGTATTTT.